Listed below are T cell receptor beta chains from one sample, sequenced in a study of regulatory T cells in long-lasting Graves disease. TCRdb re-called the multiplex PCR reads with MiXCR, one entry per CDR3 protein. The sample carries fewer than 400,000 distinct CDR3 sequences, 20% to 25% recorded once. This sample comprised peripheral blood mononuclear cells (PBMCs), obtained when the disease was refractory, from a patient treated with antithyroid drugs. The receptors stem from a female donor with Graves disease. Both conserved end residues are part of each CDR3. The D gene is left open where the match is weak. For some rows the clone size is stated as once, few or many, or as a class when expanded; others skip it.

TGTGCCAGCAGTTTTGTCCCCGGAGAGACCCAGTACTTC CASSFVPGETQYF TRBJ2-5 13 - TRBV6-9 many
TGCAGTGCAGGGGGGATGACGGGAGTAGAGACCCAGTACTTC CSAGGMTGVETQYF TRBJ2-5 14 - TRBV20-1 many
TGTGCCAGCAGTGAGACCCTCTACGAGCAGTACTTC CASSETLYEQYF TRBJ2-7 12 - TRBV6-1 many
TGTGCCAGCAGTCCCAACAGGGACAGGGAGCAGTACTTC CASSPNRDREQYF TRBJ2-7 13 TRBD1 TRBV6-1 -
TGTGCCAGCAGTTATCCCCCCCCGGTAGGACTCATTTCCTACGAGCAGTACTTC CASSYPPPVGLISYEQYF TRBJ2-7 18 - TRBV6-2/TRBV6-3 few
TGTGCCAGCAGTGGGGGGACAGAACTCTACGAGCAGTACTTC CASSGGTELYEQYF TRBJ2-7 14 TRBD1 TRBV6-1 -
TGCAGTGCTAGAGTGAAACGGGCGGGAGTGGGAGATACGCAGTATTTT CSARVKRAGVGDTQYF TRBJ2-3 16 TRBD2 TRBV20-1 -
TGTGCCAGCAGTGAAAGGCCGGGACAGGGGTATGGCTACACCTTC CASSERPGQGYGYTF TRBJ1-2 15 TRBD1 TRBV6-2/TRBV6-3 many
TGTGCCAGCAGCCTCCCAGCTCCTTATGGCTACACCTTC CASSLPAPYGYTF TRBJ1-2 13 - TRBV7-3 -
TGTGCCAGCAGCTCTCGGATTAGCGGCTACTACCAAGAGACCCAGTACTTC CASSSRISGYYQETQYF TRBJ2-5 17 - TRBV5-6 many
TGTGCCAGCAGTTTAGTCCCACCGAACACTGAAGCTTTCTTT CASSLVPPNTEAFF TRBJ1-1 14 - TRBV28 many
TGTGCCAGCAGTTCCCGGACTAGCGGGAGGGTAGCCAAAAACATTCAGTACTTC CASSSRTSGRVAKNIQYF TRBJ2-4 18 TRBD2 TRBV6-9 -
TGTGCCTGGGGGGCAGAAATGAACACTGAAGCTTTCTTT CAWGAEMNTEAFF TRBJ1-1 13 - TRBV30 -
TGCAGCGGTAGCCTGGGGGATCGCAATGAGCAGTTCTTC CSGSLGDRNEQFF TRBJ2-1 13 - TRBV29-1 -
TGCGCCAGCAACAGACAGCTCCAAGAGACCCAGTACTTC CASNRQLQETQYF TRBJ2-5 13 - TRBV10-2 -
TGTGCCAGCAGCTTGACCAGCGGGGAGTCAGGCGGGGAGCTGTTTTTT CASSLTSGESGGELFF TRBJ2-2 16 TRBD2 TRBV7-9 -
TGTGCCAGCACCATATTAGGGGGGGGAACGAACACTGAAGCTTTCTTT CASTILGGGTNTEAFF TRBJ1-1 16 - TRBV11-2 few
TGTGCCAGCGCAGCCCTGGGGAGGGTCTACGAGCAGTACTTC CASAALGRVYEQYF TRBJ2-7 14 TRBD2 TRBV5-8 few
TGTGCCAGCAGGGACAGGGTAGGGCTCGCTGAAGCTTTCTTT CASRDRVGLAEAFF TRBJ1-1 14 TRBD1 TRBV2 many
TGTGCCAGTAGAGGGGAACAGGTGACCACTGAAGCTTTCTTT CASRGEQVTTEAFF TRBJ1-1 14 - TRBV6-1 few
TGTGCCAGCTCACCCGGACCGATTTCCTACGAGCAGTACTTC CASSPGPISYEQYF TRBJ2-7 14 - TRBV18 few
TGTGCCTGGAGTTCCAACGACGGTGAAAAACTGTTTTTT CAWSSNDGEKLFF TRBJ1-4 13 - TRBV30 few
TGCGCCAGCAGCTTTCTGGGGACAGAGAACACTGAAGCTTTCTTT CASSFLGTENTEAFF TRBJ1-1 15 TRBD1 TRBV5-1 -
TGTGCCAGCAGTGAAAGCAAGTACGAGCAGTACTTC CASSESKYEQYF TRBJ2-7 12 - TRBV28 many
TGTGCCAGCCACAGGGCGGACACAGATACGCAGTATTTT CASHRADTDTQYF TRBJ2-3 13 - TRBV28 -
TGCAGCGTTGCCCCACGACTTTCGTACGAGCAGTACTTC CSVAPRLSYEQYF TRBJ2-7 13 - TRBV29-1 many
TGTGCCAGCAGTTTGGAGGGGGTTGGGAGACCGGATACGCAGTATTTT CASSLEGVGRPDTQYF TRBJ2-3 16 - TRBV12-3/TRBV12-4 -
TGTGCCACCAGCACCTTAGTCGGAGGAGGAGAGACCCAGTACTTC CATSTLVGGGETQYF TRBJ2-5 15 - TRBV15 few
TGTGCCAGCAGTCCTACCGGGACAACACAAGAGACCCAGTACTTC CASSPTGTTQETQYF TRBJ2-5 15 - TRBV6-1 many
TGTGCCAGCAGCCGAAAAGGGGAGGATCAGCCCCAGCATTTT CASSRKGEDQPQHF TRBJ1-5 14 - TRBV7-9 -
TGTGCCAGCAGCCAATTCAGGGGGAATACCGGGGAGCTGTTTTTT CASSQFRGNTGELFF TRBJ2-2 15 TRBD1 TRBV3-1 few
TGTGCCAGCAGTGTAACTCCGGTCGCACTCGGGGAGCTGTTTTTT CASSVTPVALGELFF TRBJ2-2 15 - TRBV2 many